One and the same sample provided the 7 T cell receptor beta chains below, sequenced in a study of Ad26.COV2.S vaccination and SARS-CoV-2 variants. Profiled with immunoSEQ multiplex PCR; TCRdb holds only in-frame clones, not every one. The profile covers about 350,000 clones, with around 83% appearing a single time and 2.5% to 3.5% taken by the ten largest. Treatment given: 15 to 20 received Ad26.COV2.S at low or high dose, single or two shots; roughly five received placebo; per-sample allocation not given. Sampling was performed 63 days after the first vaccine or placebo injection. The sample in question was peripheral blood, obtained in a trial of Ad26.COV2.S vaccine versus placebo. Receptors originate from a person aged 18 to 65 who received the Ad26.COV2.S COVID-19 vaccine or a placebo.

J is TRBJ1-1 and V is TRBV9; 9 positions match TRBD1. The V gene end was trimmed by 0 bases and the J gene end by 0 bases; junction bases not matched to a gene: 3. The CDR3 spans 16 residues. Germline values: CDR1 SGDLS, CDR2 YYNGEE. In DNA, the CDR3 is TGTGCCAGCAGCGTAGGGGACAGGGTGATGAACACTGAAGCTTTCTTT. It translates to CASSVGDRVMNTEAFF.

V is TRBV13 and J is TRBJ1-1, with D unresolved. The germline CDR1 and CDR2 sequences are PRHDT and FYEKMQ (reference sequence). The CDR3 loop spans 14 amino acids. V was pared by 3 bases and J by 1 base, with 9 bases between. The CDR3 spells CASSFWARNTEAFF. CDR3 DNA: TGTGCCAGCAGCTTTTGGGCGCGGAACACTGAAGCTTTCTTT.

V is TRBV5-4 and J is TRBJ2-2; 7 bases are shared with TRBD1. Germline values: CDR1 SGHNT, CDR2 YYREEE (reference sequence). The CDR3 extends over 16 amino acids. V gave up 3 bases and J gave up 0 bases; unmatched junction bases: 5. CDR3 DNA sequence: TGTGCCAGCAGCTCACTACAGGGGACGAACACCGGGGAGCTGTTTTTT. Its translation is CASSSLQGTNTGELFF.

This clone was counted a single time. At one of its ends the junction is not consistent with the germline gene, which may arise from a read error. The same CDR3 also results from other DNA sequences found in this sample. The genes are TRBV27 and TRBJ2-2, with D perhaps TRBD2 (6 bases). The CDR3 runs to 16 residues. CDR1 MNHEY and CDR2 SMNVEV come from the germline V gene (reference sequence). CDR3 loop: CASSSYRDSLTGELFF. CDR3 coding DNA: TGTGCCAGTAGTTCATACCGGGACTCTTTGACCGGGGAGCTGTTTTTT.

This chain joins TRBV13 and TRBJ2-3, with 8 bases matching TRBD1. Germline V gene data show CDR1 as PRHDT and CDR2 as FYEKMQ (reference sequence). The CDR3 covers 14 residues. Trimming took 5 bases from V and 5 from J; bases not matched to a gene: 6. The CDR3 region has the DNA TGTGCCAGCAGCACGGACAGGGTGGGAGATACGCAGTATTTT. Translation: CASSTDRVGDTQYF.

The genes are TRBV7-8 and TRBJ2-7, with D possibly TRBD2 on 5 matching bases. Trimming shortened V by 1 base and J by 2 bases, and 9 bases separated the two germline ends. Per the germline V gene, CDR1 is SGHVS and CDR2 is FQNEAQ. The CDR3 extends over 14 amino acids. In DNA form, the CDR3 reads TGTGCCAGCAGCTTAGGACGGGGTACCTACGAGCAGTACTTC. This encodes CASSLGRGTYEQYF. The variable domain in full, completed from reference TRBV7-8 and TRBJ2-7, reads GAGVSQSPRYKVAKRGQDVALRCDPISGHVSLFWYQQALGQGPEFLTYFQNEAQLDKSGLPSDRFFAERPEGSVSTLKIQRTQQEDSAVYLCASSLGRGTYEQYFGPGTRLTVT.

This chain connects TRBV19 to TRBJ1-5; D remains ambiguous. Trimming removed 10 bases at V and 7 bases at J, with 17 bases between. The germline gives CDR1 LNHDA, CDR2 SQIVND (reference sequence). The CDR3 has 13 residues. This CDR3 is CAIGGGWRQPQHF. In DNA form, the CDR3 reads TGTGCCATCGGAGGAGGGTGGAGGCAGCCCCAGCATTTT.